This T cell receptor beta chain is drawn from a study of Graves' ophthalmopathy and Graves' hyperthyroidism. No ophthalmopathy within 18 months of follow-up signified stable hyperthyroidism. Other autoimmune diseases, uncontrolled infections, pregnancy and lactation each led to patient exclusion. The authors diagnosed from clinical symptoms, serum thyroxine, TRAb, thyroid ultrasound and orbital computed tomography. Scientists amplified the TCR beta CDR3 regions from RNA transcripts. A first-round RT-PCR used HTBI primers, followed by a second-round multiplex PCR. MiXCR, run by TCRdb on the multiplex PCR reads, gives a single entry per CDR3 protein. The data show more than 300,000 distinct CDR3 sequences, 15% to 17% seen once. Germline V gene sequence: CDR1 LNHDA, CDR2 SQIVND (reference sequence). The CDR3 has 14 residues. The V end was cut by 6 bases, the J end by 0 bases, with 11 bases between. This clonotype was counted many times.

The sequence derives from a young woman with stable Graves' hyperthyroidism. Sequencing was carried out using peripheral blood. J is TRBJ1-1 and V is TRBV19, with D possibly TRBD1 on 5 matching bases. As DNA, the CDR3 is TGTGCCAGTAGCGGGGACGCCGTGAACACTGAAGCTTTCTTT. Translation: CASSGDAVNTEAFF.